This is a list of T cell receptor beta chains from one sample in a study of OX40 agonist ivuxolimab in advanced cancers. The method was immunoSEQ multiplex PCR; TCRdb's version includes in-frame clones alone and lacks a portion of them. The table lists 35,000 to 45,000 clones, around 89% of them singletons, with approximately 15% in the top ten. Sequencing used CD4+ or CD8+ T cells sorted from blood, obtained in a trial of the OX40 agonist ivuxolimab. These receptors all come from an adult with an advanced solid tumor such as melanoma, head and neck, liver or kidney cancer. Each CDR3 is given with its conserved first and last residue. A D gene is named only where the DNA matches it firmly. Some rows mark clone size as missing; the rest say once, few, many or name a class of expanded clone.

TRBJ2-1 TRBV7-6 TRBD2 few TGTGCCAGCAGCTTTACGCTAGCGGGTTCAAGCTCCTACAATGAGCAGTTCTTC CASSFTLAGSSSYNEQFF
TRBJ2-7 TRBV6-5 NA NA TGTGCCAGCAGTTACTCCCCACGGGGAGGCGAGCAGTACTTC CASSYSPRGGEQYF
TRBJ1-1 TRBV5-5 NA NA TGTGCCAGCAGCCCCGGGTTGGGCACTGAAGCTTTCTTT CASSPGLGTEAFF
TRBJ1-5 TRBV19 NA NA TGTGCCAGTAGTATAGCGAACAGGGTTCAGCCCCAGCATTTT CASSIANRVQPQHF
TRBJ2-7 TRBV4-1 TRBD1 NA TGCGCCAGCAGCCAATCCGGGGGCACAGGGGGCAGACAGTACTTC CASSQSGGTGGRQYF
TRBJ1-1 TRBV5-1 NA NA TGCGCCAGCAGCTTGGCCCCCGGGACGATGAACACTGAAGCTTTCTTT CASSLAPGTMNTEAFF
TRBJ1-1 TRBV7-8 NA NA TGTGCCAGCAGCTTAGCGCGGGGCAGCGAAGCTTTCTTT CASSLARGSEAFF
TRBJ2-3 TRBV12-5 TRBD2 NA TGTGCTAGTGGTTTGGGCTCCGGACTAGCGGGCACAGATACGCAGTATTTT CASGLGSGLAGTDTQYF
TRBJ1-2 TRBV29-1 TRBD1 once TGCAGCGTTGATAGGCAGGGGGTTTTTTTAGGCTACACCTTC CSVDRQGVFLGYTF
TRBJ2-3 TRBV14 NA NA TGTGCCAGCAGCTCGGGACGCGGGGCGTTCACAGATACGCAGTATTTT CASSSGRGAFTDTQYF
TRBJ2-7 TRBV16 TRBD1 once TGTGCCAGCAGCCATCCGGGACAGGCTTCCTACGAGCAGTACTTC CASSHPGQASYEQYF
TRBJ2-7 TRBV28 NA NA TGTGCCAGCAGTTTCACAGAATCCTACGAGCAGTACTTC CASSFTESYEQYF
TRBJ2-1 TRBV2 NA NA TGTGCCAGCATGTCGGGACAAGTCGACAATGAGCAGTTCTTC CASMSGQVDNEQFF
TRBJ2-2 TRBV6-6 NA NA TGTGCCAGCAGTTACTCGACTGGGGACACCGGGGAGCTGTTTTTT CASSYSTGDTGELFF
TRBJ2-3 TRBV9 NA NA TGTGCCAGCAGCGTAGCCGGGACTAGCACAGATACGCAGTATTTT CASSVAGTSTDTQYF
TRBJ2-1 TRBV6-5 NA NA TGTGCCAGCACTCCCTCTCTCTTATCCTACAATGAGCAGTTCTTC CASTPSLLSYNEQFF